The sequence of this T cell receptor (beta chain) was determined in a study of blood T cell repertoires in COVID-19. Turning to the study itself: T cells, B-cell-depleted T cells, or PBMCs provided the cDNA or gDNA that served as material.

The ends lost 6 bases at V and 5 bases at J; junction bases unmatched: 8. Per germline, CDR1 MNHNY and CDR2 SVGAGI (reference sequence). The CDR3 is 14 amino acids. How the authors handled the data: For nucleated cells, counts were estimated from reference gene primer amplification. Clones were read by immunoSEQ multiplex PCR, and TCRdb kept only the in-frame ones, dropping some. D and trimming come from the DNA, and the V and J calls and clone size come from that table. The profile shows over 250,000 clones, approximately 90% of them singletons. Patients in Seattle were enrolled during active infection, then followed longitudinally. This clone has only one observation.

V usage is TRBV6-6 and J usage is TRBJ2-7; 9 positions match TRBD1. Sequenced sample: peripheral blood. The TCR sequence derives from a woman aged 45-65 years with COVID-19, enrolled during active disease. CDR3 DNA: TGTGCCAGCAGATTACAGGGGGCGATTAACGAGCAGTACTTC. Encoded protein: CASRLQGAINEQYF.